This T cell receptor (beta chain) was obtained from a study of shared clonotypes between healthy human individuals. Germline V CDR1 and CDR2: SGHDT, YYEEEE. The CDR3 is 14 residues long. Sequencing used immunoSEQ multiplex PCR; TCRdb keeps in-frame clones, though not all of them. The sample carries over a million clones, about 76% recorded once. Comment on this clone: A read error may account for a junction end that differs from germline.

The chain employs TRBV5-6 and TRBJ2-7, with D perhaps TRBD1 (7 bases). The source material was memory CD4+ T cells sorted from blood. Documented subset: CD45RA-negative fraction. This receptor was identified in a man aged 18 to 30 in good health. The CDR3 DNA reads TGTGCCAGCAGCCTGCGGGACAGCCTTTCATCTTGGAACTTC. Translation: CASSLRDSLSSWNF. The whole variable domain, remainder taken from reference TRBV5-6 and TRBJ2-7, is DAGVTQSPTHLIKTRGQQVTLRCSPKSGHDTVSWYQQALGQGPQFIFQYYEEEERQRGNFPDRFSGHQFPNYSSELNVNALLLGDSALYLCASSLRDSLSSWNFGPGTRLTVT.